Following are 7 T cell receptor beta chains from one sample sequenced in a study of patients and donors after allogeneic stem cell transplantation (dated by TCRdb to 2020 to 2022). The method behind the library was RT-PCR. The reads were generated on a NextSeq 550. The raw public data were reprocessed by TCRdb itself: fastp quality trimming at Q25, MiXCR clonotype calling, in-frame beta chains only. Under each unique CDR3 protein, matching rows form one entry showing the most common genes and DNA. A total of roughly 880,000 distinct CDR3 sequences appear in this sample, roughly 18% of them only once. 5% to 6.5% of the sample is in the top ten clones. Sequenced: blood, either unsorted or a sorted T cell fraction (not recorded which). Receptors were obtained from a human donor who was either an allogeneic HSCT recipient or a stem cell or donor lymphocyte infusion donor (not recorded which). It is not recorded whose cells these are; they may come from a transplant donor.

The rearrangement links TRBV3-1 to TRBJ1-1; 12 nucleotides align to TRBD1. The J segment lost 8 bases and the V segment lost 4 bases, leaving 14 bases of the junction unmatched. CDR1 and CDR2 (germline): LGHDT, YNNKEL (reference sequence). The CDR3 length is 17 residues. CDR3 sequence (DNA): TGTGCCAGCAGCCCAACGTTTGGGACAGGGGGCGGCACCGAAGCTTTCTTT. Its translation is CASSPTFGTGGGTEAFF.

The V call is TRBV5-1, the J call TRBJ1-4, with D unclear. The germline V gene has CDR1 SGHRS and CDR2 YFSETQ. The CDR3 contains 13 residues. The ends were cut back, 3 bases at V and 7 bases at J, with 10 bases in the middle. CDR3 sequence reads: CASSSARAEKLFF. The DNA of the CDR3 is TGCGCCAGCAGCTCCGCGAGGGCTGAAAAACTGTTTTTT.

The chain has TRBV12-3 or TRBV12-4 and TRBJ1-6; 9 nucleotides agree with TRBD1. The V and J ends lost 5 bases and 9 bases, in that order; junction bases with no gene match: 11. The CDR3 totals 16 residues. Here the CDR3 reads CASSLRTGQGTSPLHF. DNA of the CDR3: TGTGCCAGCAGTCTTAGGACGGGACAGGGTACTTCACCCCTCCACTTT.

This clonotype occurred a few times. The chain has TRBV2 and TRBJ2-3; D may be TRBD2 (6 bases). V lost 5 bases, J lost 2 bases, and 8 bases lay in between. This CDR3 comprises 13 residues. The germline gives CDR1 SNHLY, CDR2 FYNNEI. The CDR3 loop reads CASSRDFTDTQYF. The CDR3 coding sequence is TGTGCCAGCAGTAGGGACTTCACAGATACGCAGTATTTT.

Written as DNA, the CDR3 is TGCGCCAGCAGCTTAGAGCGGGAGGTGGTCACAGATACGCAGTATTTT. Translated, it gives CASSLEREVVTDTQYF. The chain employs TRBV5-1 and TRBJ2-3, with 9 bases aligning to TRBD2. Trimming removed 2 bases from V and 2 bases from J; junction bases left unmatched: 6. Germline values: CDR1 SGHRS, CDR2 YFSETQ. This CDR3 comprises 16 residues.

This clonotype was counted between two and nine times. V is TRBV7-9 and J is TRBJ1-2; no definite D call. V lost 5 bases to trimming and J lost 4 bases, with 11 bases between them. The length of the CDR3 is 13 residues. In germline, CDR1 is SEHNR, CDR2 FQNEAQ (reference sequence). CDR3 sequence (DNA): TGTGCCAGCAGCGATTTCGGGATCTATGGCTACACCTTC. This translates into CASSDFGIYGYTF. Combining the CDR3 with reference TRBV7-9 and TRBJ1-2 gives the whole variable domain DTGVSQNPRHKITKRGQNVTFRCDPISEHNRLYWYRQTLGQGPEFLTYFQNEAQLEKSRLLSDRFSAERPKGSFSTLEIQRTEQGDSAMYLCASSDFGIYGYTFGSGTRLTVV.

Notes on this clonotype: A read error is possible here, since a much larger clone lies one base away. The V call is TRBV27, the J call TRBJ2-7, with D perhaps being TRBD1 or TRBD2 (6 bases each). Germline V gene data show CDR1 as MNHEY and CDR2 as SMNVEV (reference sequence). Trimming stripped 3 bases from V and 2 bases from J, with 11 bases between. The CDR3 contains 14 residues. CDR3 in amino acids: CASSLGGPPYEQYF. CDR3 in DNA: TGTGCCAGCAGTTTGGGGGGCCCACCCTACGAGCAGTACTTC.